The 32 T cell receptor beta chains listed next were all sequenced from one sample in a study of blood T cell repertoires in COVID-19. Assay: immunoSEQ multiplex PCR; the TCRdb copy retains only in-frame clones and omits some. The profile shows roughly 350,000 clones, 90% to 95% of them singletons. Specimen: peripheral blood. These receptors originate from a woman between 18 and 29 years old who had recovered from COVID-19.

V is TRBV2 and J is TRBJ1-2; D not resolved. The CDR3 is made up of 10 amino acids. V lost 8 bases, J lost 4 bases, and 5 bases lay in between. Germline V gene data show CDR1 as SNHLY and CDR2 as FYNNEI. CDR3 residues: CASRVYGYTF. The DNA for the CDR3 is TGTGCCAGCCGCGTCTATGGCTACACCTTC.

V and J are TRBV28 and TRBJ2-1, with 9 bases identical to TRBD2. V lost 6 bases, J lost 5 bases, and 8 bases stayed unmatched. Germline values: CDR1 MDHEN, CDR2 SYDVKM. The CDR3 spans 15 residues. Written as DNA, the CDR3 is TGTGCCAGCAGGATAGCGGGAGACACCGACAATGAGCAGTTCTTC. This codes for CASRIAGDTDNEQFF. Together with reference TRBV28 and TRBJ2-1, the CDR3 gives the full variable domain: DVKVTQSSRYLVKRTGEKVFLECVQDMDHENMFWYRQDPGLGLRLIYFSYDVKMKEKGDIPEGYSVSREKKERFSLILESASTNQTSMYLCASRIAGDTDNEQFFGPGTRLTVL.

V is TRBV9 and J is TRBJ1-3; D ambiguous. Trimming took off 3 bases at V and 1 base at J, with 14 bases between the two ends. Per germline, CDR1 SGDLS and CDR2 YYNGEE. The CDR3 has 16 amino acids. The CDR3 reads CASSDPPGSSGNTIYF. The CDR3 nucleotides are TGTGCCAGCAGCGACCCCCCCGGGTCATCTGGAAACACCATATATTTT.

The chain joins TRBV7-8 to TRBJ1-1; a possible D gene is TRBD1 (5 bases). Trimming took 2 bases from V and 1 from J, leaving 8 bases between them. Per the germline V gene, CDR1 is SGHVS and CDR2 is FQNEAQ. There are 14 residues in the CDR3. The CDR3 DNA reads TGTGCCAGCAGCTTAACCCAGGGGAACACTGAAGCTTTCTTT. This encodes CASSLTQGNTEAFF.

The chain uses TRBV24-1 and TRBJ2-1; 7 bases are shared with TRBD1. The CDR3 is 14 residues long. J lost 9 bases, V lost 9 bases, and 13 bases had no gene match. Germline-derived CDR1 and CDR2 are KGHDR and SFDVKD. CDR3 DNA sequence: TGTGCCACCGTTGGGCAGGGGGTTGACGGTGAGCAGTTCTTC. As protein: CATVGQGVDGEQFF.

This clone was seen just once. The rearrangement links TRBV28 to TRBJ1-1, with TRBD1 identical over 7 bases. Germline V gene data show CDR1 as MDHEN and CDR2 as SYDVKM. After removal of 6 bases from V and 6 bases from J, the junction contained 7 bases not matched to a gene. The CDR3 sequence is 13 residues long. The CDR3 DNA is TGTGCCAGCAGACAAGACAGGGCCTCTGAAGCTTTCTTT. Protein: CASRQDRASEAFF.

The chain uses TRBV7-6 and TRBJ2-2, with 10 bases identical to TRBD1. Trimming cost V 4 bases and J 6 bases; bases outside gene matches: 5. Germline assignment: CDR1 SGHVS and CDR2 FNYEAQ. This CDR3 has 15 amino acids. The CDR3 region is CASSSGQGLAGELFF. The DNA of the CDR3 is TGTGCCAGCAGCTCGGGACAGGGGTTGGCCGGGGAGCTGTTTTTT. Complete variable domain (other parts from reference TRBV7-6 and TRBJ2-2): GAGVSQSPRYKVTKRGQDVALRCDPISGHVSLYWYRQALGQGPEFLTYFNYEAQQDKSGLPNDRFSAERPEGSISTLTIQRTEQRDSAMYRCASSSGQGLAGELFFGEGSRLTVL.

The gene calls are TRBV19 and TRBJ1-1; possibly TRBD1 for D (5 bases). This CDR3 spans 13 amino acids. V lost 4 bases to trimming and J lost 3 bases, with 9 bases between them. Looked up from germline, CDR1 is LNHDA and CDR2 is SQIVND (reference sequence). The CDR3 coding sequence is TGTGCCAGTAGTAGGGGGGGATACACTGAAGCTTTCTTT. Encoded protein: CASSRGGYTEAFF.

The chain carries TRBV5-1 and TRBJ2-6; TRBD1 matches at 7 bases. The CDR3 runs to 17 residues. With 4 bases clipped from V and 2 bases from J, the junction kept 9 bases outside the gene matches. The germline V gene has CDR1 SGHRS and CDR2 YFSETQ. For the CDR3, the DNA is TGCGCCAGCAGCCAGGGACAGTTTGGCCCTGGGGCCAACGTCCTGACTTTC. The encoded protein is CASSQGQFGPGANVLTF.

The V gene is TRBV5-4, the J gene TRBJ2-7, with D tentatively TRBD2 (6 bases). V dropped 0 bases and J dropped 6 bases, with 16 bases sitting between them. This CDR3 has 15 amino acids. Germline CDR1 SGHNT, CDR2 YYREEE (reference sequence). CDR3 amino acids: CASSLGGERVAEQYV. CDR3 nucleotide sequence: TGTGCCAGCAGCTTGGGGGGGGAGAGGGTGGCCGAGCAGTACGTC.

The chain has TRBV27 and TRBJ2-3, with TRBD2 as a possible D gene (6 bases). The CDR3 contains 12 residues. Germline values: CDR1 MNHEY, CDR2 SMNVEV (reference sequence). Between the trimmed V and J ends, which lost 5 bases and 6 bases, there was a span of 9 bases. CDR3 protein: CASSPRGDTQYF. The CDR3 nucleotides read TGTGCCAGCAGTCCTCGGGGGGATACGCAGTATTTT.

The genes are TRBV7-2 and TRBJ1-5; TRBD1 might be the D (6 bases). V lost 6 bases to trimming and J lost 6 bases, with 18 bases between them. CDR1 SGHTA and CDR2 FQGNSA come from the germline V gene. The CDR3 runs to 15 residues. The CDR3: CASRLKGVSLQPQHF. Written as DNA, the CDR3 is TGTGCCAGCAGATTAAAGGGGGTTTCTCTTCAGCCCCAGCATTTT.

V usage is TRBV21-1 and J usage is TRBJ2-1; TRBD1, the D gene given by the table, was not confirmed from the DNA. TRBV21-1 is a listed pseudogene. The length of the CDR3 is 22 residues. DNA of the CDR3: TGTGCCAGCAGCAAACGGACAGGGGGCGTCGGGAGCCCTTCGAGCTCCTACAATGAGCAGTTCTTC. Amino acid sequence: CASSKRTGGVGSPSSSYNEQFF.

This chain uses TRBV7-9 with TRBJ2-3, with D tentatively TRBD2 (5 bases). The CDR3 has 16 amino acids. The germline V gene has CDR1 SEHNR and CDR2 FQNEAQ (reference sequence). V lost 5 bases, J lost 0 bases, and 15 bases lay in between. The DNA for the CDR3 is TGTGCCAGCAGCCCCCCAGCGGCTACTAGCACAGATACGCAGTATTTT. This codes for CASSPPAATSTDTQYF.

The J gene is TRBJ1-4, the V gene TRBV7-9; 9 bases are shared with TRBD1. The CDR3 loop spans 14 amino acids. With V trimmed by 4 bases and J by 7 bases, 4 bases remained unmatched. CDR1 is SEHNR, CDR2 FQNEAQ, per germline (reference sequence). Here the CDR3 reads CASSSGTGSEKLFF. The CDR3, as DNA: TGTGCCAGCAGCTCCGGGACAGGGAGTGAAAAACTGTTTTTT.

The V call is TRBV9, the J call TRBJ1-3; D uncertain. V shed 4 bases and J shed 0 bases, with 14 bases lying between them. The CDR3 loop spans 16 amino acids. Germline V gives CDR1 SGDLS, CDR2 YYNGEE. The CDR3, as DNA: TGTGCCAGCAGCCCTAGTCCAGTAAGCTCTGGAAACACCATATATTTT. The encoded protein is CASSPSPVSSGNTIYF.

J is TRBJ1-5 and V is TRBV2; perhaps TRBD1 as D (6 bases). V gave up 5 bases and J gave up 2 bases, with 16 bases separating them. CDR1 and CDR2 from the germline V gene are SNHLY and FYNNEI. This CDR3 region has 16 residues. CDR3 nucleotide sequence: TGTGCCAGCAGTCGGCAGGGGAACAATGGCAATCAGCCCCAGCATTTT. Residues: CASSRQGNNGNQPQHF.

The chain links TRBV28 to TRBJ2-2, with 11 positions matching TRBD1. The CDR3 has 19 residues. V lost 3 bases and J lost 4; bases outside the gene matches: 13. Looked up from germline, CDR1 is MDHEN and CDR2 is SYDVKM. CDR3: CASSFAGTGGYWATGELFF. In DNA form, the CDR3 reads TGTGCCAGCAGTTTTGCCGGGACAGGGGGTTATTGGGCCACCGGGGAGCTGTTTTTT.

The rearrangement joins TRBV3-1 (or the pseudogene TRBV3-2) to TRBJ2-1; TRBD2 matches at 7 bases. The CDR3 covers 17 residues. Trimming at V came to 3 bases and at J to 3 bases, leaving 11 bases not matched to a gene. The germline V gene encodes CDR1 LGHDT and CDR2 YNNKEL (reference sequence). The CDR3 here is CASSQDLREGLYNEQFF. For the CDR3, the DNA is TGTGCCAGCAGCCAGGACCTGAGGGAGGGCCTCTACAATGAGCAGTTCTTC.

The genes are TRBV21-1 and TRBJ1-2; the table names TRBD1, a call not compared with the DNA. TRBV21-1 is shown as a pseudogene. This CDR3 is built from 15 residues. CDR3 nucleotides: TGTGCCAGCAGCTCGAGCAAGGACAGAAACTATGGCTACACCTTC. It yields the protein CASSSSKDRNYGYTF.

Details on this clone: Other DNA sequences within the sample encode an identical CDR3. The chain carries TRBV19 and TRBJ2-1, with a possible D match to TRBD2 (5 bases). Trimming took off 3 bases at V and 9 bases at J, with 12 bases between the two ends. The CDR3 sequence is 13 residues long. Germline V CDR1 and CDR2: LNHDA, SQIVND (reference sequence). The chain's CDR3 is CASSIGSAGEQFF. The DNA of the CDR3 is TGTGCCAGTAGTATTGGGTCGGCGGGTGAGCAGTTCTTC.

The chain is built from TRBV5-5 and TRBJ1-2; 7 bases fit TRBD1. V shed 0 bases and J 7 bases; nucleotides not matched to a gene: 12. Germline CDR1 reads SGHKS; CDR2 reads YYEKEE (reference sequence). The CDR3 extends over 16 amino acids. For the CDR3, the DNA is TGTGCCAGCAGCTTGGGGGACTCAGGGGGTCCGCGTGGCTACACCTTC. Translated, it gives CASSLGDSGGPRGYTF.

This clone has just a few counts. The chain couples TRBV21-1 to TRBJ1-2. TRBV21-1 is an annotated pseudogene. The CDR3 loop spans 15 amino acids. This chain's CDR3 is CASNHMGGGGSSYTF. The CDR3 coding sequence is TGTGCCAGCAACCATATGGGGGGCGGGGGATCCAGCTACACCTTC.

About this clone itself: Other DNA sequences in this specimen translate into the identical CDR3. CDR3 DNA sequence: TGTGCCAGCGGACAGGGACTGAACACTGAAGCTTTCTTT. It translates to CASGQGLNTEAFF. The V gene is TRBV2, the J gene TRBJ1-1; the match to TRBD1 covers 8 bases. The CDR3 consists of 13 residues. The V gene's germline CDR1 is SNHLY and CDR2 FYNNEI. V gave up 8 bases and J gave up 0 bases; unmatched junction bases: 2.

This clone appeared once. The chain is built from TRBV12-5 and TRBJ1-2; 9 nucleotides agree with TRBD1. Germline-derived CDR1 and CDR2 are LGHNT and FRNRAP. CDR3 size: 15 residues. V dropped 0 bases and J dropped 8; count of bases not matched to a gene: 7. The CDR3 DNA is TGTGCTAGTGGTTTGGTACCCGGACAGGGGAGCGGCTACACCTTC. Translation gives CASGLVPGQGSGYTF. The full variable domain, its missing parts supplied by reference TRBV12-5 and TRBJ1-2, is DARVTQTPRHKVTEMGQEVTMRCQPILGHNTVFWYRQTMMQGLELLAYFRNRAPLDDSGMPKDRFSAEMPDATLATLKIQPSEPRDSAVYFCASGLVPGQGSGYTFGSGTRLTVV.

This rearrangement joins TRBV24-1 to TRBJ2-2; 8 bases fit TRBD1. Germline lookup yields CDR1 KGHDR and CDR2 SFDVKD. CDR3 length: 16 residues. J lost 6 bases, V lost 3 bases, and 8 bases had no gene match. CDR3 sequence reads: CATSDRRGQNSGELFF. DNA for the CDR3: TGTGCCACCAGTGATCGCAGGGGGCAGAATTCCGGGGAGCTGTTTTTT.

J is TRBJ1-3 and V is TRBV7-9; 9 bases are a match to TRBD1. This CDR3 spans 17 amino acids. The J segment lost 0 bases and the V segment lost 5 bases, leaving 8 bases of the junction unmatched. Per the germline V gene, CDR1 is SEHNR and CDR2 is FQNEAQ (reference sequence). In DNA form, the CDR3 reads TGTGCCAGCAGCAATAATGTGACAGGGGGCTCTGGAAACACCATATATTTT. Its translation: CASSNNVTGGSGNTIYF. The complete variable domain, with remaining parts taken from reference TRBV7-9 and TRBJ1-3, reads DTGVSQNPRHKITKRGQNVTFRCDPISEHNRLYWYRQTLGQGPEFLTYFQNEAQLEKSRLLSDRFSAERPKGSFSTLEIQRTEQGDSAMYLCASSNNVTGGSGNTIYFGEGSWLTVV.

The chain has TRBV9 and TRBJ1-6; D gene ambiguous. Trimming shortened V by 3 bases and J by 1 base, and 8 bases separated the two germline ends. Looked up from germline, CDR1 is SGDLS and CDR2 is YYNGEE. The length of the CDR3 is 15 residues. CDR3 amino acids: CASSEESSYNSPLHF. CDR3 nucleotides: TGTGCCAGCAGCGAGGAGTCGTCCTATAATTCACCCCTCCACTTT. Together with reference TRBV9 and TRBJ1-6, the CDR3 gives the full variable domain: DSGVTQTPKHLITATGQRVTLRCSPRSGDLSVYWYQQSLDQGLQFLIQYYNGEERAKGNILERFSAQQFPDLHSELNLSSLELGDSALYFCASSEESSYNSPLHFGNGTRLTVT.

This chain uses TRBV4-3 with TRBJ1-2, with D possibly being TRBD1 (5 bases). Trimming cost V 0 bases and J 1 base, with 12 bases left between them. The germline CDR1 and CDR2 sequences are LGHNA and YSLEER. The CDR3 contains 16 residues. CDR3 sequence: CASSQEQWGRNYGYTF. CDR3 in DNA: TGCGCCAGCAGCCAAGAACAATGGGGCCGTAACTATGGCTACACCTTC.

V and J are TRBV11-3 and TRBJ2-1; perhaps TRBD2 as D (6 bases). Germline-derived CDR1 and CDR2 are SGHNT and YENEEA. With 5 bases removed from V and 3 bases from J, the gap between germline ends came to 17 bases. The CDR3 is 16 residues long. The CDR3 sequence is CASSPPRRDGYNEQFF. In nucleotides, the CDR3 is TGTGCCAGCAGCCCCCCAAGGAGGGATGGCTACAATGAGCAGTTCTTC. Together with reference TRBV11-3 and TRBJ2-1, the CDR3 gives the full variable domain: EAGVVQSPRYKIIEKKQPVAFWCNPISGHNTLYWYLQNLGQGPELLIRYENEEAVDDSQLPKDRFSAERLKGVDSTLKIQPAELGDSAVYLCASSPPRRDGYNEQFFGPGTRLTVL.

The J gene is TRBJ2-4, the V gene TRBV19, with TRBD2 matching 8 bases. CDR3 size: 11 residues. Germline V gene data show CDR1 as LNHDA and CDR2 as SQIVND (reference sequence). The trim removed 11 bases at V and 10 bases at J, leaving 7 bases unmatched. CDR3: CAAGGGGIQYF. CDR3 DNA: TGTGCCGCGGGAGGTGGGGGGATTCAGTACTTC.

The CDR3 sequence is CASRTNPGNSPLHF. In DNA, the CDR3 is TGTGCCAGCAGGACTAACCCTGGCAATTCACCCCTCCACTTT. The rearrangement joins TRBV6-5 to TRBJ1-6; the D is unclear. The CDR3 loop spans 14 amino acids. Per germline, CDR1 MNHEY and CDR2 SVGAGI. The V end lost 6 bases, the J end lost 7 bases, and 13 bases lay between the germline ends.